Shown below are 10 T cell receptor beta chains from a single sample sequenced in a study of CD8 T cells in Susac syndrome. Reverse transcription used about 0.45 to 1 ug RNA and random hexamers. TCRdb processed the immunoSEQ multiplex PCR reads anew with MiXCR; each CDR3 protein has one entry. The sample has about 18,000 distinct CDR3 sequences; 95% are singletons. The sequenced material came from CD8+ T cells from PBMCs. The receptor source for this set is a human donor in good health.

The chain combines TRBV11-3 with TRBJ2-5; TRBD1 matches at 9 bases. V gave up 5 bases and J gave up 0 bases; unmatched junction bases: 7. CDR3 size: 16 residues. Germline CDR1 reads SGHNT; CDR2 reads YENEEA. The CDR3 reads CASSPGDRDDQETQYF. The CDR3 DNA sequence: TGTGCCAGCAGCCCCGGGGACAGGGACGACCAAGAGACCCAGTACTTC.

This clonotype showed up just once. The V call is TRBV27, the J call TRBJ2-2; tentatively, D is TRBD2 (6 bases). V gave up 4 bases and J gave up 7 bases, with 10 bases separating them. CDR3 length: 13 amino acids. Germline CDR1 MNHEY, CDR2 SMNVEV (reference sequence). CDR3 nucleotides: TGTGCCAGCAGTTCCCGGGAGTTCGGGGAGCTGTTTTTT. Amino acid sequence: CASSSREFGELFF.

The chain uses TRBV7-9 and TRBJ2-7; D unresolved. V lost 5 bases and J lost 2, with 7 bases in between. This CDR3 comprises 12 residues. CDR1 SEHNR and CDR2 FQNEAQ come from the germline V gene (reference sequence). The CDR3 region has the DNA TGTGCCAGCAGCGTTACTCCCTACGAGCAGTACTTC. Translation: CASSVTPYEQYF.

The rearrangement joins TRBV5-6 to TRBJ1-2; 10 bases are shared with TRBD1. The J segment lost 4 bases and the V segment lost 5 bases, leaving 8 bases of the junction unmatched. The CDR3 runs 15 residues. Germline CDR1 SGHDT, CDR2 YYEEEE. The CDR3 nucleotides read TGTGCCAGCAGGGGGACAGGGGACATCGTCTATGGCTACACCTTC. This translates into CASRGTGDIVYGYTF.

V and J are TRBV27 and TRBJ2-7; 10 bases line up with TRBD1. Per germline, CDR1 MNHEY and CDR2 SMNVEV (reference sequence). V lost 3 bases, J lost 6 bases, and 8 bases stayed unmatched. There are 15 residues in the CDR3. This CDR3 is CASSFGTGAPSEQYF. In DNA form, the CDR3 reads TGTGCCAGCAGTTTTGGGACAGGGGCGCCCTCCGAGCAGTACTTC.

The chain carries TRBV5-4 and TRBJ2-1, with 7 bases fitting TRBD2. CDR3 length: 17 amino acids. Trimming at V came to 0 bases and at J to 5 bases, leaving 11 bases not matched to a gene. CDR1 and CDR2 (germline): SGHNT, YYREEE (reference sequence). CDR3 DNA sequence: TGTGCCAGCAGCTTGGGGAAGCGGGAAAGGAGAGACAATGAGCAGTTCTTC. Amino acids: CASSLGKRERRDNEQFF. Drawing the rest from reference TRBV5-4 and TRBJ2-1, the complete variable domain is ETGVTQSPTHLIKTRGQQVTLRCSSQSGHNTVSWYQQALGQGPQFIFQYYREEENGRGNFPPRFSGLQFPNYSSELNVNALELDDSALYLCASSLGKRERRDNEQFFGPGTRLTVL.

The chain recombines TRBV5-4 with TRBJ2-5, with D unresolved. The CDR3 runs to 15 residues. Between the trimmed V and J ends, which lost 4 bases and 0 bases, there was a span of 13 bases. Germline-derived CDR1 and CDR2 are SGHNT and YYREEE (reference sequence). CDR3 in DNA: TGTGCCAGCAGCGTATGGGCCAGTTACCAAGAGACCCAGTACTTC. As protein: CASSVWASYQETQYF.

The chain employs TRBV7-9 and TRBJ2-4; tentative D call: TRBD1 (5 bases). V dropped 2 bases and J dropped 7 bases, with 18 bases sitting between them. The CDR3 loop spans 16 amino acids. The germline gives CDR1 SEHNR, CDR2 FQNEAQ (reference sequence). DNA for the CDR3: TGTGCCAGCAGCTTACATGAGACGACTTCAGGGAACATTCAGTACTTC. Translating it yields CASSLHETTSGNIQYF.

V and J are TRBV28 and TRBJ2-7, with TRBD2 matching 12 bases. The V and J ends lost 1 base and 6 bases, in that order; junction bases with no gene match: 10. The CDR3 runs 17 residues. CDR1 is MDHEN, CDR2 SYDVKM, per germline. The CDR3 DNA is TGTGCCAGCAGTTTATTGGAGACTAGCGGGAGAACTGGCGAGCAGTACTTC. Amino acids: CASSLLETSGRTGEQYF.

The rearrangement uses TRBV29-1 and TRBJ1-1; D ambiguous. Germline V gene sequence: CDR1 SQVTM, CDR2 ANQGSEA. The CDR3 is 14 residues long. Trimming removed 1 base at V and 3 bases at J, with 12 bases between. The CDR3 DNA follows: TGCAGCGTTGAAGTCCCCGTGTTGGACACTGAAGCTTTCTTT. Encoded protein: CSVEVPVLDTEAFF.